This passage covers 8 T cell receptor beta chains from one sample sequenced in a study of T cells after yellow fever vaccination. TCRdb itself ran the 5' RACE reads through MiXCR, one entry per CDR3 protein. The sample consists of 510,000 or so distinct CDR3 sequences, about a fifth of them appearing once. The starting material was PBMCs, obtained 15 days after the yellow fever booster vaccination. The receptors here all came from a man aged 30 to 45 who received the YFV17D yellow fever vaccine.

V gene TRBV19 combines with J gene TRBJ2-4, with D possibly being TRBD2 (7 bases). Trimming cost V 8 bases and J 5 bases, with 13 bases left between them. Looked up from germline, CDR1 is LNHDA and CDR2 is SQIVND (reference sequence). CDR3 length: 13 amino acids. The CDR3 sequence is CASGRGAENIQYF. Written as DNA, the CDR3 is TGTGCCAGTGGCCGGGGGGCCGAAAACATTCAGTACTTC.

This CDR3 reads CSVEPTLAVDTQYF. The CDR3 DNA is TGCAGCGTTGAACCTACTCTAGCGGTCGATACGCAGTATTTT. The chain employs TRBV29-1 and TRBJ2-3, with 7 bases identical to TRBD2. The CDR3 sequence is 14 residues long. V was pared by 2 bases and J by 6 bases, with 8 bases of the junction left unmatched. Germline CDR1 and CDR2: SQVTM and ANQGSEA.

This clonotype was found a few times. The chain combines TRBV10-3 with TRBJ2-7; a possible D gene is TRBD2 (5 bases). Per germline, CDR1 ENHRY and CDR2 SYGVKD. Trimming took off 4 bases at V and 0 bases at J, with 13 bases between the two ends. The CDR3 is 15 amino acids. The CDR3 sequence: CAISGRAVSSYEQYF. DNA of the CDR3: TGTGCCATCAGTGGGAGAGCGGTAAGCTCCTACGAGCAGTACTTC.

This clonotype came up a few times. This chain uses TRBV28 with TRBJ2-5, with 10 bases identical to TRBD2. V lost 5 bases to trimming and J lost 5 bases; unmatched junction nucleotides: 5. Germline V gene data show CDR1 as MDHEN and CDR2 as SYDVKM. This CDR3 has 14 amino acids. The CDR3 sequence is CASSTSGAPETQYF. CDR3 in DNA: TGTGCCAGCAGTACTAGCGGGGCCCCGGAGACCCAGTACTTC.

The J gene is TRBJ2-7, the V gene TRBV18; D possibly corresponds to TRBD1 (5 bases). V lost 0 bases and J lost 5, with 14 bases in between. CDR3 size: 15 residues. CDR1 is KGHSH, CDR2 LQKENI, per germline. The CDR3 region has the DNA TGTGCCAGCTCACCACCGGGGCAGGGTCCGCACGAGCAGTACTTC. It translates to CASSPPGQGPHEQYF.

In its sample, this clonotype was seen a few times. The genes are TRBV6-2 or TRBV6-3 and TRBJ2-3, with TRBD2 matching 7 bases. Trimming took 5 bases from V and 2 from J; bases not matched to a gene: 10. The CDR3 has 16 amino acids. Germline CDR1 reads MNHEY; CDR2 reads SVGEGT. CDR3 DNA: TGTGCCAGCAGTACTGGAAGCGGGAAGCCCACAGATACGCAGTATTTT. Its protein product is CASSTGSGKPTDTQYF.

V gene TRBV6-1 combines with J gene TRBJ2-1, with D possibly being TRBD2 (6 bases). The germline V gene has CDR1 MNHNS and CDR2 SASEGT. The CDR3 runs 12 residues. V lost 11 bases and J 7 bases, leaving 15 bases between the germline ends. The chain's CDR3 is CAAHLGGNEQFF. CDR3 nucleotides: TGTGCCGCCCACCTCGGGGGTAATGAGCAGTTCTTC.

The V and J genes are TRBV7-2 and TRBJ2-7; 10 positions match TRBD2. V was clipped by 5 bases and J by 0 bases; unmatched bases: 7. The CDR3 loop spans 16 amino acids. Germline-derived CDR1 and CDR2 are SGHTA and FQGNSA. For the CDR3, the DNA is TGTGCCAGCAGCCGAGATTGGACTAGCGGCTCCTACGAGCAGTACTTC. Protein sequence: CASSRDWTSGSYEQYF.